This T cell receptor (beta chain) was identified during a study of vaccination effects on CD4 cells after COVID-19. Study-wide points: Late post-vaccination, clones induced by infection and those induced by vaccine underwent marked clonal contraction.

Trimming at V came to 3 bases and at J to 6 bases, leaving 6 bases not matched to a gene. CDR1 and CDR2 (germline): LGHDT, YNNKEL (reference sequence). The CDR3 has 14 amino acids. For this clone: The antigen is not known.

TCRdb keeps only in-frame clones here, not all; method: immunoSEQ multiplex PCR. The table lists around 25,000 clones, over 75% of them singletons. Expansion with viral peptide pools was applied to antigen-specific CD4+ T cells by the ViraFEST assay prior to sequencing. Upon completion of around eleven days in culture, CD4+ T cells were isolated. As their vaccination, participants received two doses of either BNT162b2 or mRNA-1273. This chain uses TRBV3-1 (or the pseudogene TRBV3-2) with TRBJ2-7, with 9 nucleotides matching TRBD2. The sample here was CD4+ T cells from PBMCs cultured with SARS-CoV-2 spike peptides, taken after COVID-19 vaccination. The receptor's source is a human donor who received a COVID-19 vaccine. Some clones in this sample may be carry-over from other donors' samples. CDR3 nucleotide sequence: TGTGCCAGCAGCCAGGGCGGGGGGGCATTCGAGCAGTACGTC. Protein: CASSQGGGAFEQYV.